This T cell receptor (beta chain) is drawn from a study of shared clonotypes between healthy human individuals. V was cut by 6 bases and J by 13 bases, with 14 bases left in between. The CDR3 length is 11 residues. CDR1 and CDR2 (germline): SNHLY, FYNNEI. Original processing notes: ImmunoSEQ only sent back junction sequences with no quality scores, so filtering was done differently. Data came from immunoSEQ multiplex PCR; TCRdb stores just in-frame clones and leaves some out. Clone size and V and J calls were adopted from that table, with D and trimming inferred from the DNA. The data contain roughly 2,500,000 clones, 90% to 95% of them singletons.

The specimen sequenced was naive CD4+ T cells from PBMCs. Subset of the sample: CD45RA+ positively selected. This sequence was found in a man aged 18 to 35 in good health. Some clones in this sample may be carry-over from other donors' samples. The genes are TRBV2 and TRBJ2-3; perhaps TRBD2 as D (6 bases). CDR3 region: CASRAGLPEYF. In DNA, the CDR3 is TGTGCCAGCAGGGCGGGACTCCCAGAGTATTTT.